These 22 T cell receptor beta chains were sequenced from one sample in a study of shared clonotypes between healthy human individuals. Sequenced by immunoSEQ multiplex PCR; TCRdb stores in-frame clones only, minus some. Of some 500,000 clones detected, around 77% appear once; the ten largest clones hold approximately 12%. Sequenced sample: PBMCs. The receptors here all came from a woman aged 40 to 50 in good health. Some clones in this sample may be carry-over from other donors' samples.

The chain employs TRBV11-2 and TRBJ2-2; no reliable D call. The CDR3 is 14 amino acids. Germline assignment: CDR1 SGHAT and CDR2 FQNNGV. The V end was cut by 5 bases, the J end by 3 bases, with 10 bases between. The CDR3 protein is CASSPFWDTGELFF. For the CDR3, the DNA is TGTGCCAGCAGCCCCTTTTGGGACACCGGGGAGCTGTTTTTT.

The rearrangement links TRBV29-1 to TRBJ2-7; 7 nucleotides line up with TRBD1. The length of the CDR3 is 11 residues. Germline V gene lookup returns CDR1 SQVTM and CDR2 ANQGSEA. The V segment lost 7 bases and the J segment 2 bases; nucleotides outside the gene matches: 2. In DNA form, the CDR3 reads TGCAGCGCAGGACAGGCCTACGAGCAGTACTTC. This encodes CSAGQAYEQYF.

As concerns this clone: The same CDR3 arises from other DNA sequences in this sample as well. The chain combines TRBV27 with TRBJ2-7; tentatively, D is TRBD2 (5 bases). Germline V CDR1 and CDR2: MNHEY, SMNVEV (reference sequence). V was trimmed by 5 bases and J by 1 base, leaving 9 bases between them. This CDR3 is 13 amino acids long. The CDR3 sequence is CASSSGRSYEQYF. CDR3 DNA sequence: TGTGCCAGCAGTAGCGGAAGATCCTACGAGCAGTACTTC.

CDR3 in DNA: TGTGCCAGCAGTTGGCGGGGCGGCAACACTGAAGCTTTCTTT. Its translation: CASSWRGGNTEAFF. This chain joins TRBV27 and TRBJ1-1, with D possibly being TRBD1 (5 bases). Germline-derived CDR1 and CDR2 are MNHEY and SMNVEV (reference sequence). V was pared by 4 bases and J by 2 bases, with 11 bases between. The CDR3 extends over 14 amino acids.

This clone was seen only once. This chain links TRBV10-3 with TRBJ1-2; 12 nucleotides align to TRBD1. CDR3 size: 16 residues. Germline CDR1 reads ENHRY; CDR2 reads SYGVKD. J lost 6 bases, V lost 6 bases, and 11 bases had no gene match. The CDR3 is CAIRAGTGGLRDGYTF. CDR3 nucleotide sequence: TGTGCCATCAGGGCCGGGACAGGGGGCCTTCGTGATGGCTACACCTTC.

In regard to this clone: A far larger clone lies a single base away; this is likely a read error. The genes are TRBV4-2 and TRBJ2-7; either TRBD1 or TRBD2 may fit D (6 bases each). The germline V gene has CDR1 LGHNA and CDR2 YNFKEQ. The ends were cut back, 3 bases at V and 2 bases at J, with 14 bases in the middle. The CDR3 extends over 15 amino acids. The CDR3 coding sequence is TGTGCCAGCAGCCACGGAGGGACACGGACCTACGAGCAGTACTTC. This codes for CASSHGGTRTYEQYF.

A remark on this clone: A far bigger clonotype differs at one base, so this is likely a read error. V and J are TRBV30 and TRBJ2-7, with 10 nucleotides matching TRBD2. Germline V gene sequence: CDR1 GTSNPN, CDR2 SVGIG (reference sequence). The CDR3 consists of 14 residues. The CDR3 protein is CARSRGLAIYEQYF. CDR3 DNA sequence: TGTGCCCGGAGTAGGGGACTAGCGATATACGAGCAGTACTTC.

Regarding this clone: A read error may be the cause here, since a much bigger clone is one base away. Other DNA sequences in this sample translate to the same CDR3. The chain couples TRBV18 to TRBJ2-7; 11 bases agree with TRBD2. The V and J ends lost 2 bases and 5 bases, in that order; junction bases with no gene match: 8. CDR1 and CDR2 (germline): KGHSH, LQKENI. The CDR3 sequence is 16 residues long. In DNA, the CDR3 is TGTGCCAGCTCACCAGGGCTAGCGGGAGGTTCCGACGAGCAGTACTTC. As protein: CASSPGLAGGSDEQYF.

The J gene is TRBJ2-2, the V gene TRBV7-3; D remains ambiguous. The germline CDR1 and CDR2 sequences are SGHTA and FQGTGA. The V end was cut by 2 bases, the J end by 5 bases, with 9 bases between. This CDR3 contains 14 residues. CDR3 coding DNA: TGTGCCAGCAGCTTAGTTCCGGAGACCGGGGAGCTGTTTTTT. Protein: CASSLVPETGELFF.

The chain couples TRBV28 to TRBJ2-7, with D tentatively TRBD2 (5 bases). The CDR3 has 16 amino acids. V lost 5 bases, J lost 3 bases, and 20 bases lay in between. Germline CDR1 and CDR2: MDHEN and SYDVKM. CDR3 region: CASSTQTTGNFYEQYF. The CDR3 DNA follows: TGTGCCAGCAGTACCCAAACGACGGGAAACTTCTACGAGCAGTACTTC.

This clone came up once. The DNA of the CDR3 is TGTGCCAGCAGTTTAACCCCCACAGGAGTAGGCTACGAGCAGTACTTC. Encoded protein: CASSLTPTGVGYEQYF. The J gene is TRBJ2-7, the V gene TRBV28, with D possibly being TRBD1 (5 bases). Germline CDR1 reads MDHEN; CDR2 reads SYDVKM. This CDR3 is built from 16 residues. V lost 2 bases and J lost 3, with 17 bases in between.

This clone has a single count. V usage is TRBV7-2 and J usage is TRBJ1-4; 9 positions match TRBD1. Unmatched junction bases numbered 6, after V lost 4 bases and J lost 6 bases. The CDR3 is made up of 15 amino acids. Per germline, CDR1 SGHTA and CDR2 FQGNSA. For the CDR3, the DNA is TGTGCCAGCAGCTCCAGGGACAGGGTATATGAAAAACTGTTTTTT. This gives the protein CASSSRDRVYEKLFF. Variable domain in full (rest from reference TRBV7-2 and TRBJ1-4): GAGVSQSPSNKVTEKGKDVELRCDPISGHTALYWYRQSLGQGLEFLIYFQGNSAPDKSGLPSDRFSAERTGGSVSTLTIQRTQQEDSAVYLCASSSRDRVYEKLFFGSGTQLSVL.

The J gene is TRBJ2-7, the V gene TRBV7-9; 9 positions match TRBD1. Germline V gene sequence: CDR1 SEHNR, CDR2 FQNEAQ (reference sequence). The CDR3 length is 16 residues. J lost 0 bases, V lost 5 bases, and 8 bases had no gene match. CDR3 coding DNA: TGTGCCAGCAGCGTCCGGGACAGGGAAAGCTCCTACGAGCAGTACTTC. This gives the protein CASSVRDRESSYEQYF.

This chain uses TRBV7-9 with TRBJ2-7, with a weak D call TRBD2 (6 bases). The CDR3 is 15 amino acids. Between the trimmed V and J ends, which lost 4 bases and 4 bases, there was a span of 17 bases. Per germline, CDR1 SEHNR and CDR2 FQNEAQ (reference sequence). The CDR3 DNA is TGTGCCAGCAGCTCCTCCGCCGTCCGGGGGTACGAGCAGTACTTC. It translates to CASSSSAVRGYEQYF.

The genes are TRBV19 and TRBJ2-2, with D perhaps assigned TRBD1 or TRBD2 (6 bases each). Trimming left V 10 bases short and J 4 bases short, with 19 bases between. The CDR3 is made up of 15 amino acids. CDR1 and CDR2 (germline): LNHDA, SQIVND (reference sequence). CDR3 loop: CATERGVLVTGELFF. The DNA for the CDR3 is TGTGCCACCGAGAGGGGGGTTTTAGTCACCGGGGAGCTGTTTTTT.

The chain couples TRBV30 to TRBJ2-5; TRBD1 might be the D (7 bases). The germline gives CDR1 GTSNPN, CDR2 SVGIG (reference sequence). Trimming cost V 0 bases and J 5 bases, with 16 bases left between them. This CDR3 comprises 15 residues. The CDR3 spells CAWSVGGGAWETQYF. Written as DNA, the CDR3 is TGTGCCTGGAGTGTAGGAGGGGGCGCGTGGGAGACCCAGTACTTC.

The genes are TRBV5-1 and TRBJ1-1; tentatively, D is TRBD1 (5 bases). V lost 3 bases and J lost 8, with 35 bases in between. The CDR3 totals 20 residues. Germline-derived CDR1 and CDR2 are SGHRS and YFSETQ. The CDR3 is CASSSSDSYGALGISAEAFF. CDR3 sequence (DNA): TGCGCCAGCAGCTCTTCGGATAGCTACGGGGCGCTCGGTATCTCCGCGGAAGCTTTCTTT. Combining the CDR3 with reference TRBV5-1 and TRBJ1-1 gives the whole variable domain KAGVTQTPRYLIKTRGQQVTLSCSPISGHRSVSWYQQTPGQGLQFLFEYFSETQRNKGNFPGRFSGRQFSNSRSEMNVSTLELGDSALYLCASSSSDSYGALGISAEAFFGQGTRLTVV.

V usage is TRBV5-6 and J usage is TRBJ1-1; perhaps TRBD1 as D (6 bases). Trimming took off 3 bases at V and 4 bases at J, with 16 bases between the two ends. The CDR3 totals 15 residues. Germline values: CDR1 SGHDT, CDR2 YYEEEE. CDR3 sequence: CASSWGSGEGTEAFF. DNA of the CDR3: TGTGCCAGCAGCTGGGGGTCAGGGGAGGGCACTGAAGCTTTCTTT.

The sample holds many counts of this clone. The rearrangement uses TRBV13 and TRBJ2-7; D might be TRBD1 (5 bases). CDR1 PRHDT and CDR2 FYEKMQ come from the germline V gene (reference sequence). V was trimmed by 2 bases and J by 2 bases, leaving 10 bases between them. This CDR3 is 14 amino acids long. CDR3 loop: CASSLQSRAYEQYF. In nucleotides, the CDR3 is TGTGCCAGCAGCTTACAATCCAGGGCCTACGAGCAGTACTTC.

Of note for this clone: This may be a read error, as it is one base from a much larger clone. The rearrangement uses TRBV30 and TRBJ2-7; no reliable D call. The CDR3 contains 13 residues. From germline, CDR1 is GTSNPN and CDR2 SVGIG (reference sequence). Written as DNA, the CDR3 is TGTGGCTGGAGTATGCCGGCGGAGCCGTTTGCGTACTTC. Translated, it gives CGWSMPAEPFAYF.

There are a few counts of this clone. Other DNA sequences in the same sample also yield this CDR3. This chain uses TRBV20-1 with TRBJ2-5; no firm D call. The ends were cut back, 7 bases at V and 1 base at J, with 7 bases in the middle. Per germline, CDR1 DFQATT and CDR2 SNEGSKA (reference sequence). This CDR3 region has 11 residues. The CDR3 DNA sequence: TGCAGTGGTCAGACCCAAGAGACCCAGTACTTC. The encoded protein is CSGQTQETQYF.

The chain recombines TRBV19 with TRBJ1-3; TRBD1 might be the D (5 bases). Trimming took 3 bases from V and 2 from J, leaving 8 bases between them. The germline V gene has CDR1 LNHDA and CDR2 SQIVND (reference sequence). CDR3 length: 14 residues. CDR3 sequence reads: CASSIGGTGNTIYF. The DNA of the CDR3 is TGTGCCAGTAGTATCGGGGGAACTGGAAACACCATATATTTT.